The rows below give T cell receptor beta chains drawn from one sample of a study of blood T cells in healthy people across ages. TCRdb fed the 5' RACE reads into MiXCR, producing one record per CDR3 protein. This sample has hundreds of thousands of distinct CDR3 sequences, with less than 35% found just once. Sequenced: blood. These receptors were collected from a woman aged 80 or over in good health. The CDR3 runs from the conserved cysteine through the conserved F or W. The D gene is left open where the match is weak. Expanded clones get a size class; other rows say once, few or many, or leave the size out.

V	J	D	size	CDR3	DNA
TRBV7-9	TRBJ1-6	.	few	CASSPQGRGSPLHF	TGTGCCAGCAGCCCACAGGGCAGGGGTTCACCCCTCCACTTT
TRBV15	TRBJ2-7	.	many	CATSRGETYEQYF	TGTGCCACCAGCAGAGGGGAGACTTACGAGCAGTACTTC
TRBV5-1	TRBJ2-7	.	many	CASSLGWGPSSYEQYF	TGCGCCAGCAGCTTGGGATGGGGGCCGAGCTCCTACGAGCAGTACTTC
TRBV6-5	TRBJ2-2	.	.	CATHYLGAGELFF	TGTGCCACCCATTATCTAGGCGCCGGGGAGCTGTTTTTT
TRBV15	TRBJ2-1	.	.	CATSRGHSGDNEQFF	TGTGCCACCAGCAGAGGCCATAGTGGCGACAATGAGCAGTTCTTC
TRBV7-2	TRBJ2-1	TRBD1	many	CASSSRQGYNEQFF	TGTGCCAGCAGCTCGCGACAGGGTTACAATGAGCAGTTCTTC
TRBV5-1	TRBJ2-7	.	many	CASSLTHAYEQYF	TGCGCCAGCAGCCTCACTCATGCCTACGAGCAGTACTTC
TRBV20-1	TRBJ1-2	TRBD1	many	CSARRSGTGGRGYTF	TGCAGTGCTCGCCGCTCCGGGACAGGGGGCCGGGGCTACACCTTC
TRBV20-1	TRBJ2-1	.	many	CSATGGGLYNEQFF	TGCAGTGCTACGGGCGGGGGCCTTTACAATGAGCAGTTCTTC
TRBV6-2/TRBV6-3	TRBJ2-1	.	once	CASSLSRGSPYNEQFF	TGTGCCAGCAGTTTATCGAGGGGCTCACCGTACAATGAGCAGTTCTTC
TRBV18	TRBJ2-1	.	.	CASSPRDGEIEQFF	TGTGCCAGCTCACCACGGGATGGGGAAATAGAGCAGTTCTTC
TRBV3-1	TRBJ2-5	.	many	CASSQGTEMETQYF	TGTGCCAGCAGCCAAGGGACGGAGATGGAGACCCAGTACTTC
TRBV7-9	TRBJ2-3	TRBD2	.	CASGTWLAGTDTQYF	TGTGCCAGCGGCACCTGGCTAGCGGGCACAGATACGCAGTATTTT
TRBV6-5	TRBJ2-4	TRBD1	many	CASRRDREGENIQYF	TGTGCCAGCAGGCGGGACAGGGAGGGCGAAAACATTCAGTACTTC
TRBV4-3	TRBJ2-6	.	many	CASSQDPPRAGANVLTF	TGCGCCAGCAGCCAAGATCCTCCCAGGGCTGGGGCCAACGTCCTGACTTTC
TRBV5-1	TRBJ1-6	.	many	CASSQDSVNSPLHF	TGCGCCAGCAGCCAAGACAGCGTTAATTCACCCCTCCACTTT
TRBV11-1	TRBJ1-2	TRBD1	many	CASSHRGSYGYTF	TGTGCCAGCAGCCACAGGGGTTCCTATGGCTACACCTTC
TRBV3-1	TRBJ2-3	TRBD1	.	CASSQDLTGGPDTQYF	TGTGCCAGCAGCCAAGATTTGACAGGGGGCCCCGATACGCAGTATTTT
TRBV11-2	TRBJ2-1	.	many	CASSDEWNEQFF	TGTGCCAGCAGCGATGAGTGGAATGAGCAGTTCTTC
TRBV7-9	TRBJ2-1	TRBD2	many	CASSLGATSRSYNEQFF	TGTGCCAGCAGCTTAGGGGCGACTAGCCGCTCCTACAATGAGCAGTTCTTC
TRBV11-2	TRBJ2-6	.	.	CASSSLRGNSGANVLTF	TGTGCCAGCAGCTCCCTTAGAGGGAACTCTGGGGCCAACGTCCTGACTTTC
TRBV6-2/TRBV6-3	TRBJ2-7	.	.	CASSYDEGVPYEQYF	TGTGCCAGCAGTTACGACGAAGGGGTTCCCTACGAGCAGTACTTC
TRBV10-3	TRBJ1-5	.	many	CAISERLSGSNQPQHF	TGTGCCATCAGTGAGCGCCTCTCAGGGAGCAATCAGCCCCAGCATTTT
TRBV7-2	TRBJ1-2	.	many	CASSPYVRTASEGYTF	TGTGCCAGCAGCCCCTACGTGAGAACGGCCTCTGAGGGCTACACCTTC
TRBV2	TRBJ2-3	TRBD2	many	CASSDPSGLLTDTQYF	TGTGCCAGCAGTGACCCTAGCGGCCTTCTCACAGATACGCAGTATTTT
TRBV29-1	TRBJ2-5	TRBD2	.	CSVELALAKTQYF	TGCAGCGTCGAACTAGCGCTCGCGAAGACCCAGTACTTC
TRBV7-2	TRBJ2-5	.	.	CASSSGTRVQETQYF	TGTGCCAGCAGCTCGGGGACGCGGGTCCAAGAGACCCAGTACTTC
TRBV4-2	TRBJ2-7	.	.	CASSPRVGENEQYF	TGTGCCAGCAGCCCCCGGGTAGGGGAGAACGAGCAGTACTTC
TRBV7-2	TRBJ1-2	.	few	CASSDTGFYGYTF	TGTGCCAGCAGCGACACAGGGTTCTATGGCTACACCTTC
TRBV5-4	TRBJ2-4	.	.	CASSLQGGENIQYF	TGTGCCAGCAGCTTACAGGGAGGAGAAAACATTCAGTACTTC
TRBV29-1	TRBJ2-5	TRBD2	.	CSVGGLAPKETQYF	TGCAGCGTTGGGGGACTAGCGCCTAAAGAGACCCAGTACTTC
TRBV15	TRBJ2-6	.	many	CATSRESVFGANVLTF	TGTGCCACCAGCAGAGAATCGGTGTTTGGGGCCAACGTCCTGACTTTC
TRBV7-2	TRBJ2-5	.	many	CASSLDETQYF	TGTGCCAGCAGCTTGGATGAGACCCAGTACTTC
TRBV14	TRBJ1-2	.	.	CASSQVGRGIGYTF	TGTGCCAGCAGCCAAGTGGGCAGGGGTATTGGCTACACCTTC
TRBV6-1	TRBJ1-1	.	.	CASSERHHTEAFF	TGTGCCAGCAGTGAACGACACCACACTGAAGCTTTCTTT
TRBV5-5	TRBJ2-3	TRBD2	many	CASSPIQTSGGPDTQYF	TGTGCCAGCAGCCCGATTCAGACTAGCGGGGGGCCAGATACGCAGTATTTT
TRBV30	TRBJ2-3	.	.	CAWSVGGPSDTQYF	TGTGCCTGGAGTGTGGGGGGCCCCTCAGATACGCAGTATTTT
TRBV12-3/TRBV12-4	TRBJ1-2	.	many	CASSRGQDGYTF	TGTGCCAGCAGTAGGGGACAAGACGGCTACACCTTC
TRBV7-2	TRBJ2-1	.	many	CASSLWKGGPGNEQFF	TGTGCCAGCAGCCTCTGGAAGGGGGGCCCGGGTAATGAGCAGTTCTTC
TRBV4-3	TRBJ1-5	.	many	CASSQDVGSSPAQHF	TGCGCCAGCAGCCAAGATGTTGGGTCCTCTCCGGCCCAGCATTTT
TRBV6-6	TRBJ1-1	.	.	CANSYRPDGTEAFF	TGTGCCAACAGTTACCGCCCCGACGGAACTGAAGCTTTCTTT
TRBV6-5	TRBJ1-1	.	.	CASSYLPAMNTEAFF	TGTGCCAGCAGTTATTTGCCGGCTATGAACACTGAAGCTTTCTTT